This T cell receptor (beta chain) was sequenced in a study of T-cell reconstitution after alpha-beta-depleted transplantation in children. Germline lookup yields CDR1 KGHDR and CDR2 SFDVKD. The CDR3 extends over 11 amino acids. V was shortened by 6 bases and J by 4 bases, with 6 bases between the two germline ends. It was with unique molecular identifiers that the TCRbeta library was prepared. MiXCR was run by TCRdb on the PCR reads, yielding one entry per CDR3 protein. The repertoire holds about 15,000 distinct CDR3 sequences, with about 7.7% as singletons. Study findings and constraints: Several hundred graft clones that had expanded were reportedly the source of alpha-beta T cells about two months after transplant. At day 60, the high TCRbeta diversity found in some patients originated from recipient T cells and thymic progenitors that had survived. Newly produced T cells mostly provided counts and TCRbeta diversity after one year, as hyperexpanded clones declined.

Many counts were recorded for this clonotype. What it recognizes is unknown. The origin of this receptor is a boy less than two years old who had a stem cell transplant for Wiskott-Aldrich syndrome, so the T cells may come from the graft donor. This chain links TRBV24-1 with TRBJ2-7; no clear D. The input for sequencing was PBMCs, mostly from graft donor cells, taken 60 days after TCRalphabeta/CD19-depleted stem cell transplant. CDR3 sequence (DNA): TGTGCCACCAGTAACCTATACGAGCAGTACTTC. Protein sequence: CATSNLYEQYF.